This T cell receptor beta chain came from a study of CD8+CD57+ T cells in acquired aplastic anemia. Study overall: Sorted CD4+ and CD8+ cells gave a mean 3.2 ug DNA, range about 0.19 to 27.4 ug. Study-level points and caveats: CD8+ Simpson's diversity in patients was not significantly different from that in controls.

CDR1 and CDR2 from the germline V gene are SGHTA and FQGNSA. Trimming took off 1 base at V and 10 bases at J, with 17 bases between the two ends. The CDR3 consists of 16 residues. Notes on this clonotype: Its antigen is still unknown.

Genomic DNA, serving as template, underwent TCR beta VDJ and CDR3 profiling. TCRdb passed the reads through MiXCR, listing each CDR3 protein once. The table shows roughly 420,000 distinct CDR3 sequences, with under 80% occurring only once. The V call is TRBV7-2, the J call TRBJ1-6; possibly TRBD1 for D (5 bases). The sequencing sample was made of sorted CD4+, CD8+, or CD8+CD57+ T cells (not recorded which) from PBMCs. The TCR was taken from a human donor in good health, serving as a control. CDR3 sequence (DNA): TGTGCCAGCAGCTTAGGACGGGGGTTTGGGCGGTCACCCCTCCACTTT. This translates into CASSLGRGFGRSPLHF.